This is a list of T cell receptor beta chains from one sample in a study of T-cell memory formation after mild COVID-19. TCRdb reprocessed the 5' RACE reads via MiXCR and lists one record per CDR3 protein. The sample records about 170,000 distinct CDR3 sequences, over 10% being singletons. The sequenced material came from PBMCs or a T cell subset sorted from them (not recorded which). Every receptor here comes from a man aged 18 to 29 who had mild COVID-19 (a few samples of this study predate the infection). Cell type and time point are not known. Each CDR3 is given with its conserved first and last residue. The D gene is left open where the match is weak. Size is omitted from some rows. Given values are once, few, many or a class for expanded clones.

D gene: .
V gene: TRBV18
clone size: few
J gene: TRBJ1-1
CDR3 DNA: TGTGCCAGCTCACCACCGGACGGGTTCTTCACTGAAGCTTTCTTT
CDR3 protein: CASSPPDGFFTEAFF

D gene: .
V gene: TRBV18
clone size: .
J gene: TRBJ1-2
CDR3 DNA: TGTGCCAGCTCACCAACGGGTTTGACGGGTGGCTACACCTTC
CDR3 protein: CASSPTGLTGGYTF

D gene: .
V gene: TRBV27
clone size: .
J gene: TRBJ1-1
CDR3 DNA: TGTGCCAGCAGTCCTCCTTGGGAGGATGGGGAAGCTTTCTTT
CDR3 protein: CASSPPWEDGEAFF

D gene: TRBD1
V gene: TRBV18
clone size: .
J gene: TRBJ1-4
CDR3 DNA: TGTGCCAGCTCACGAAGCAACACCGGGACAGCATATGAAAAACTGTTTTTT
CDR3 protein: CASSRSNTGTAYEKLFF

D gene: TRBD1
V gene: TRBV7-9
clone size: .
J gene: TRBJ2-5
CDR3 DNA: TGTGCCAGCAGCCGGGACAGGGGCCGGCAAGAGACCCAGTACTTC
CDR3 protein: CASSRDRGRQETQYF

D gene: TRBD2
V gene: TRBV2
clone size: few
J gene: TRBJ2-3
CDR3 DNA: TGTGCCAGCAGCCGGGAGGGACCGCGCGTCGGTACGCAGTATTTT
CDR3 protein: CASSREGPRVGTQYF

D gene: TRBD2
V gene: TRBV20-1
clone size: .
J gene: TRBJ2-7
CDR3 DNA: TGCAGTGCTAGGGCGGTGGGGGAGGGTTTCGACGAGCAGTACTTC
CDR3 protein: CSARAVGEGFDEQYF

D gene: .
V gene: TRBV7-2
clone size: .
J gene: TRBJ2-3
CDR3 DNA: TGTGCCAGCAGCTTAGCTTTGGGGGGGCGCACAGATACGCAGTATTTT
CDR3 protein: CASSLALGGRTDTQYF

D gene: .
V gene: TRBV5-5
clone size: few
J gene: TRBJ2-3
CDR3 DNA: TGTGCCAGCAGCTCCTTACTCCGAACGGCAGATACGCAGTATTTT
CDR3 protein: CASSSLLRTADTQYF

D gene: TRBD2
V gene: TRBV6-5
clone size: .
J gene: TRBJ2-6
CDR3 DNA: TGTGCCAGCAGTCGAACTAGCGCCGGGGCCAACGTCCTGACTTTC
CDR3 protein: CASSRTSAGANVLTF

D gene: .
V gene: TRBV3-1
clone size: .
J gene: TRBJ2-6
CDR3 DNA: TGTGCCAGCAGCCAAGATAGTGGCTCTGGGGCCAACGTCCTGACTTTC
CDR3 protein: CASSQDSGSGANVLTF

D gene: .
V gene: TRBV20-1
clone size: few
J gene: TRBJ2-3
CDR3 DNA: TGCAGCCCCCTCCACGGGACTACAGATACGCAGTATTTT
CDR3 protein: CSPLHGTTDTQYF

D gene: .
V gene: TRBV5-4
clone size: few
J gene: TRBJ1-6
CDR3 DNA: TGTGCCAGCAGCTTGTCCCACGATGGGGCCGATTCACCCCTCCACTTT
CDR3 protein: CASSLSHDGADSPLHF

D gene: .
V gene: TRBV7-8
clone size: few
J gene: TRBJ2-5
CDR3 DNA: TGTGCCAGCAGACCCGGGCAGGTCAGAGAGACCCAGTACTTC
CDR3 protein: CASRPGQVRETQYF

D gene: .
V gene: TRBV29-1
clone size: few
J gene: TRBJ1-1
CDR3 DNA: TGCAGCGTCAAATGGGGGACGGACTTCTATCAGAACACTGAAGCTTTCTTT
CDR3 protein: CSVKWGTDFYQNTEAFF

D gene: .
V gene: TRBV6-4
clone size: many
J gene: TRBJ2-3
CDR3 DNA: TGTGCCAGCAGCAGGGACGGATTCACAGATACGCAGTATTTT
CDR3 protein: CASSRDGFTDTQYF

D gene: TRBD2
V gene: TRBV5-1
clone size: .
J gene: TRBJ2-3
CDR3 DNA: TGCGCCAGCAGCGCGGGACTAGCGGGGAGGGCAGATACGCAGTATTTT
CDR3 protein: CASSAGLAGRADTQYF

D gene: .
V gene: TRBV12-3/TRBV12-4
clone size: .
J gene: TRBJ2-2
CDR3 DNA: TGTGCCAGCAGTCGTCACGGGACACCCAACACCGGGGAGCTGTTTTTT
CDR3 protein: CASSRHGTPNTGELFF

D gene: TRBD2
V gene: TRBV5-1
clone size: few
J gene: TRBJ2-5
CDR3 DNA: TGCGCCAGCAGATCGGCGGGGGGCGGGGAGACCCAGTACTTC
CDR3 protein: CASRSAGGGETQYF

D gene: .
V gene: TRBV4-2
clone size: few
J gene: TRBJ2-3
CDR3 DNA: TGTGCCAGCAGCCCCAAATTCGGGACAGATACGCAGTATTTT
CDR3 protein: CASSPKFGTDTQYF

D gene: .
V gene: TRBV5-1
clone size: few
J gene: TRBJ2-5
CDR3 DNA: TGCGCCAGCAGCTTGGCCATTGCAGGGCGAGAGACCCAGTACTTC
CDR3 protein: CASSLAIAGRETQYF

D gene: .
V gene: TRBV7-7
clone size: many
J gene: TRBJ2-2
CDR3 DNA: TGTGCCAGCAGCTTAGAAGGCAGGGGTAACACCGGGGAGCTGTTTTTT
CDR3 protein: CASSLEGRGNTGELFF

D gene: .
V gene: TRBV4-1
clone size: many
J gene: TRBJ1-5
CDR3 DNA: TGCGCCAGCAGTTTGCGCTCCAAGTCGGGCAATCAGCCCCAGCATTTT
CDR3 protein: CASSLRSKSGNQPQHF

D gene: .
V gene: TRBV9
clone size: .
J gene: TRBJ1-4
CDR3 DNA: TGTGCCAGCACCCCGGGTGCGGGGGGATTAGGACTGTTTTTT
CDR3 protein: CASTPGAGGLGLFF

D gene: .
V gene: TRBV9
clone size: many
J gene: TRBJ2-7
CDR3 DNA: TGTGCCAGCAGCGTAGATAGTAGCGGTTACTACGAGCAGTACTTC
CDR3 protein: CASSVDSSGYYEQYF

D gene: TRBD1
V gene: TRBV24-1
clone size: .
J gene: TRBJ2-1
CDR3 DNA: TGTGCCACCAGTGACGGACAGGGGGACTACAATGAGCAGTTCTTC
CDR3 protein: CATSDGQGDYNEQFF

D gene: TRBD1
V gene: TRBV29-1
clone size: few
J gene: TRBJ1-2
CDR3 DNA: TGCAGCGTCCACAGGGGGCCCGTGGATGGCTACACCTTC
CDR3 protein: CSVHRGPVDGYTF

D gene: TRBD1
V gene: TRBV4-3
clone size: .
J gene: TRBJ2-1
CDR3 DNA: TGCGCCAGCAGCCCCGGAGGACAGGGGAGGGATGAGCAGTTCTTC
CDR3 protein: CASSPGGQGRDEQFF

D gene: .
V gene: TRBV5-1
clone size: few
J gene: TRBJ1-1
CDR3 DNA: TGCGCCAGCAGCTTGGAGGCGGACACTGAAGCTTTCTTT
CDR3 protein: CASSLEADTEAFF

D gene: .
V gene: TRBV6-5
clone size: few
J gene: TRBJ2-5
CDR3 DNA: TGTGCCAGCAGTTACGCGGGACTCCCTTCCCGGACCCAGTACTTC
CDR3 protein: CASSYAGLPSRTQYF

D gene: TRBD2
V gene: TRBV6-1
clone size: .
J gene: TRBJ2-7
CDR3 DNA: TGTGCCAGCAGATACGGACTAGCGGGGCCTCCCTACGAGCAGTACTTC
CDR3 protein: CASRYGLAGPPYEQYF

D gene: TRBD1
V gene: TRBV4-2
clone size: many
J gene: TRBJ1-2
CDR3 DNA: TGTGCCAGCAGCCAAGTCGGACAGGGCGATGGCTACACCTTC
CDR3 protein: CASSQVGQGDGYTF

D gene: .
V gene: TRBV6-5
clone size: few
J gene: TRBJ2-5
CDR3 DNA: TGTGCCAGCAGTTACTCTTATGCCATGACGGGGGAAGAGACCCAGTACTTC
CDR3 protein: CASSYSYAMTGEETQYF

D gene: TRBD2
V gene: TRBV5-6
clone size: .
J gene: TRBJ2-1
CDR3 DNA: TGTGCCAGCAGCTTGATACGGGGGGATGAGCAGTTCTTC
CDR3 protein: CASSLIRGDEQFF

D gene: TRBD1
V gene: TRBV5-1
clone size: few
J gene: TRBJ1-1
CDR3 DNA: TGCGCCAGCAGCGGAGGCAGGGGGCGAGGGACTGAAGCTTTCTTT
CDR3 protein: CASSGGRGRGTEAFF